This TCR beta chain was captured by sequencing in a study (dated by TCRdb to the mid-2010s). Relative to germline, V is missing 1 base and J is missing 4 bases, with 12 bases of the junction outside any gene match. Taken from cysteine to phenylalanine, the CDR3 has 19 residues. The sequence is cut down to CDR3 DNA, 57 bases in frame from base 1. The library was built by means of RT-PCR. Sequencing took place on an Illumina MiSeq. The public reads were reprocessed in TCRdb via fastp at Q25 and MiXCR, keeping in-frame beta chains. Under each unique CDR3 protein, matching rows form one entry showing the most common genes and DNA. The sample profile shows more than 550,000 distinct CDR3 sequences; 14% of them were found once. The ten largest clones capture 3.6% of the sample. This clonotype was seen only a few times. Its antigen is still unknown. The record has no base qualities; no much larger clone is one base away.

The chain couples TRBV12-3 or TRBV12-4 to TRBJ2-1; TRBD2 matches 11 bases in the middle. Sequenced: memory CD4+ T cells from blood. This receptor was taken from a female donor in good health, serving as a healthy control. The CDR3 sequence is CASSLVVLRASGRYNEQFF. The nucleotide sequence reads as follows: TGTGCCAGCAGTTTAGTGGTCCTTAGGGCTAGCGGGAGGTACAATGAGCAGTTCTTC.